The TCR beta chain described here comes from a study of blood T cell repertoires in COVID-19. CDR3 length: 13 amino acids. The V gene end was trimmed by 6 bases and the J gene end by 6 bases; junction bases not matched to a gene: 5. Per germline, CDR1 MRHNA and CDR2 SNTAGT. Clones were read by immunoSEQ multiplex PCR, and TCRdb kept only the in-frame ones, dropping some. The table records about 380,000 clones, 85% of them present only once. The sequence came from a woman under 30 with acute or convalescent COVID-19. The sequenced sample was peripheral blood. The V and J genes are TRBV6-4 and TRBJ2-7; TRBD2 agrees at 10 bases. CDR3 DNA: TGTGCCAGCAGAGCGGGGGGGCCCCTCGAGCAGTACTTC. Translated, it gives CASRAGGPLEQYF.